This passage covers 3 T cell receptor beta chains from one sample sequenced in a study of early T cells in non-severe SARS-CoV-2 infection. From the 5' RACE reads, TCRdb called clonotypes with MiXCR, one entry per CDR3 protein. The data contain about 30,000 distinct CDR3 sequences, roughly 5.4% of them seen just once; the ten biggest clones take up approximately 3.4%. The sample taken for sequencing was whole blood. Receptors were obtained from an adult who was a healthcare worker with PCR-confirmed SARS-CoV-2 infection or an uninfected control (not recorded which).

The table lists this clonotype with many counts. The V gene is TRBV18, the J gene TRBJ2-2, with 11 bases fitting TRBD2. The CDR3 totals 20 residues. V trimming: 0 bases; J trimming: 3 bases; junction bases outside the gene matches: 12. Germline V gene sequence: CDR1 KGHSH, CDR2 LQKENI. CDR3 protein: CASSPPRLAGGPPHTGELFF. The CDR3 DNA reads TGTGCCAGCTCACCACCTAGGCTAGCGGGAGGCCCACCACACACCGGGGAGCTGTTTTTT.

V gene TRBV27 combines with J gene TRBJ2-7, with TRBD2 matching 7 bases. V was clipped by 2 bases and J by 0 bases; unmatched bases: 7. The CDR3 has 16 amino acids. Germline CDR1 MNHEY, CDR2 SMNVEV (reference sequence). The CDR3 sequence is CASSLGGGRTSYEQYF. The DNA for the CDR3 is TGTGCCAGCAGTTTAGGTGGCGGGAGAACCTCCTACGAGCAGTACTTC.

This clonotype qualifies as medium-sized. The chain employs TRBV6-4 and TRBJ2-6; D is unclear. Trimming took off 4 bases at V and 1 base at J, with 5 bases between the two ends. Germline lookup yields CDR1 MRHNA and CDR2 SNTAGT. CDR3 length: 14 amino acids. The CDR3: CASSGESGANVLTF. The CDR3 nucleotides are TGTGCCAGCAGTGGGGAATCTGGGGCCAACGTCCTGACTTTC.